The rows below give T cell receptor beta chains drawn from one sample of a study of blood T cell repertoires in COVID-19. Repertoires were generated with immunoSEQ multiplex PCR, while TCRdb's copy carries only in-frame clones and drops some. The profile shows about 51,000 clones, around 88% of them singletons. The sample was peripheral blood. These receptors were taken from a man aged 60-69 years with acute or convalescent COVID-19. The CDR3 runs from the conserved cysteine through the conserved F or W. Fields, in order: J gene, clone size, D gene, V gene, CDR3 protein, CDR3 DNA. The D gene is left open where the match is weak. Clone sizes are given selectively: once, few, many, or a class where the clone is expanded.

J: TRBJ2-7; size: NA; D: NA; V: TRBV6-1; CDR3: CASSEVSYEQYF; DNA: TGTGCCAGCAGTGAAGTTTCTTACGAGCAGTACTTC
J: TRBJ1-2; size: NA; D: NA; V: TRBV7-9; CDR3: CASSLDGVANYGYTF; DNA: TGTGCCAGCAGCTTAGACGGAGTAGCTAACTATGGCTACACCTTC
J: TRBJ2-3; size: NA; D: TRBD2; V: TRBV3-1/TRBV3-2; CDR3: CASSQLAGGRADTQYF; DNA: TGTGCCAGCAGCCAACTGGCGGGAGGGCGCGCAGATACGCAGTATTTT
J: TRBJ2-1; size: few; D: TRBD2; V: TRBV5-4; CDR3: CASSSRLAGIYNEQFF; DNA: TGTGCCAGCAGCTCGAGACTAGCGGGAATCTACAATGAGCAGTTCTTC
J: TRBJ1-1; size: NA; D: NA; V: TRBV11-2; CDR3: CASSPQTNTEAFF; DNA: TGTGCCAGCAGCCCACAGACGAACACTGAAGCTTTCTTT
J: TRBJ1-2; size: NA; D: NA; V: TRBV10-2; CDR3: CASSEQGWDGYTF; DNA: TGCGCCAGCAGTGAGCAGGGGTGGGATGGCTACACCTTC
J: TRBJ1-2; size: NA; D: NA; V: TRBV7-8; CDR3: CASSTPGYGYTF; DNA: TGTGCCAGCAGCACCCCAGGGTATGGCTACACCTTC
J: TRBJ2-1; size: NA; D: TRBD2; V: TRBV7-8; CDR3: CASSSLGGGVVDEQFF; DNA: TGTGCCAGCAGCAGCCTCGGGGGGGGCGTTGTCGATGAGCAGTTCTTC
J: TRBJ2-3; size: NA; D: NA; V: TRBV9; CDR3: CASSVRGSTDTQYF; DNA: TGTGCCAGCAGCGTTCGGGGGAGCACAGATACGCAGTATTTT
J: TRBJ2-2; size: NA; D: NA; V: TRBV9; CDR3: CASSVAAAKNTGELFF; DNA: TGTGCCAGCAGCGTAGCTGCAGCGAAGAACACCGGGGAGCTGTTTTTT
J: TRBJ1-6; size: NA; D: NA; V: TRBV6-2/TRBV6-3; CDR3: CASSYDQGNSPLHF; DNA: TGTGCCAGCAGTTACGACCAGGGGAATTCACCCCTCCACTTT
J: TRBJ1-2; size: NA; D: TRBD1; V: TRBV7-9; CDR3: CASSLPGQGAVGYTF; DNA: TGTGCCAGCAGCTTACCAGGACAGGGGGCGGTAGGCTACACCTTC
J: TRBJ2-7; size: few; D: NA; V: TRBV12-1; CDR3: CASIQLKREVNEQYF; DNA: TGTGCCAGCATACAACTCAAGCGGGAGGTAAACGAGCAGTACTTC
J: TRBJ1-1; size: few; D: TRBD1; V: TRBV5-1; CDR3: CASSLETGLTEAFF; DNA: TGCGCCAGCAGCTTGGAGACAGGGCTCACTGAAGCTTTCTTT
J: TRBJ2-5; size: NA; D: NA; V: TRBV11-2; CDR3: CASSFINSDQETQYF; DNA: TGTGCCAGCAGCTTCATCAACTCCGACCAAGAGACCCAGTACTTC
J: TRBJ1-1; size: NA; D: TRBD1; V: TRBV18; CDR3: CASSQDRGTEAFF; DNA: TGTGCCAGCTCACAGGACAGGGGTACTGAAGCTTTCTTT
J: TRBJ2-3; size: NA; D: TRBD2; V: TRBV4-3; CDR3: CASSQDLAGGPNTQYF; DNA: TGCGCCAGCAGCCAAGATTTAGCGGGGGGGCCGAATACGCAGTATTTT
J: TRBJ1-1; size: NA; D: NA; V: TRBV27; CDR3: CASSLYPTGTEAFF; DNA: TGTGCCAGCAGTTTGTACCCTACGGGGACTGAAGCTTTCTTT
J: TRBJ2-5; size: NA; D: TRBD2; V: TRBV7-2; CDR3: CASSLGLAGGSRETQYF; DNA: TGTGCCAGCAGCCTGGGACTAGCGGGGGGGTCCCGAGAGACCCAGTACTTC
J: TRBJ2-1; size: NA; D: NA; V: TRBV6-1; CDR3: CASSEAEGFYNEQFF; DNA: TGTGCCAGCAGTGAAGCGGAGGGCTTCTACAATGAGCAGTTCTTC
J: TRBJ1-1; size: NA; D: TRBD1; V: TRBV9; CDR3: CASSVYTGVRNTEAFF; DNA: TGTGCCAGCAGCGTATATACAGGGGTCCGTAACACTGAAGCTTTCTTT
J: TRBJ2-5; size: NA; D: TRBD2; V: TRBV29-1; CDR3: CSVNSGLALRGTQYF; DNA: TGCAGCGTCAACTCGGGACTAGCTTTGAGAGGGACCCAGTACTTC
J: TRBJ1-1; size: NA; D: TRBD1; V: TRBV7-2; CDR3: CASSPGQGRTEAFF; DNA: TGTGCCAGCAGCCCGGGACAGGGGAGGACTGAAGCTTTCTTT
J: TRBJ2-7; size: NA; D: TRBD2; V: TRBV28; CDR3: CASSLGLAVTYEQYF; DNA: TGTGCCAGCAGCCTGGGGCTAGCGGTTACCTACGAGCAGTACTTC
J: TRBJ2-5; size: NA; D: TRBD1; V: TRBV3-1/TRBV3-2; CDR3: CASSPGTGGKETQYF; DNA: TGTGCCAGCAGCCCGGGGACAGGGGGCAAGGAGACCCAGTACTTC
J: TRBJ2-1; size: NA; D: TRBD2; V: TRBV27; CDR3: CASSFRTSGREYNEQFF; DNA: TGTGCCAGCAGCTTTAGGACTAGCGGGAGGGAATACAATGAGCAGTTCTTC
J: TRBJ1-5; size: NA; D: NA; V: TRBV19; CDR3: CASSIAGRGAGNQPQHF; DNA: TGTGCCAGTAGTATAGCCGGGAGGGGAGCTGGAAATCAGCCCCAGCATTTT
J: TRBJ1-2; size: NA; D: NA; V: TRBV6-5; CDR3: CASNLQQGNYGYTF; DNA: TGTGCCAGCAATTTACAACAGGGAAACTATGGCTACACCTTC